Below are 9 T cell receptor beta chains sequenced from a single sample in a study of CD8 T cell repertoires and HIV-1 epitope variants. No antigen has been identified for these receptors. The table came from immunoSEQ multiplex PCR; TCRdb's copy has only in-frame clones and leaves some out. Of around 5,000 clones listed, around two thirds are singletons. The sample consisted of cultured CD8+ T cells derived from PBMCs. The receptor set was obtained from a male donor with HIV.

This chain links TRBV28 with TRBJ2-2; D tentatively reads TRBD1 or TRBD2 (6 bases each). Germline assignment: CDR1 MDHEN and CDR2 SYDVKM. The V gene lost 1 base and the J gene lost 0 bases, with 9 bases spanning the gap. There are 16 residues in the CDR3. Here the CDR3 DNA reads TGTGCCAGCAGTTTATTGGGGGGCACGAACACCGGGGAGCTGTTTTTT. Encoded protein: CASSLLGGTNTGELFF.

The CDR3 region has the DNA TGTGCCAGTAGTATGGGCGGGAGGGCCCTCAATGAGCAGTTCTTC. It translates to CASSMGGRALNEQFF. This chain uses TRBV19 with TRBJ2-1; 9 bases are a match to TRBD2. With V trimmed by 3 bases and J by 6 bases, 6 bases remained unmatched. Per the germline V gene, CDR1 is LNHDA and CDR2 is SQIVND (reference sequence). The CDR3 sequence is 15 residues long.

The chain couples TRBV9 to TRBJ2-1; TRBD1 might be the D (5 bases). Trimming cost V 4 bases and J 2 bases, with 13 bases left between them. The CDR3 has 15 residues. Germline V lookup: CDR1 SGDLS, CDR2 YYNGEE. The CDR3 nucleotides read TGTGCCAGCAGCCTTCTGGACACCGCCTACAATGAGCAGTTCTTC. This gives the protein CASSLLDTAYNEQFF.

V usage is TRBV6-4 and J usage is TRBJ1-3, with 7 bases matching TRBD1. V lost 0 bases to trimming and J lost 4 bases; unmatched junction nucleotides: 12. The CDR3 runs 18 residues. Germline V gene data show CDR1 as MRHNA and CDR2 as SNTAGT. The CDR3 sequence: CASSDSIATGDHGNTIYF. The CDR3 DNA reads as TGTGCCAGCAGTGACTCGATAGCCACAGGGGACCACGGAAACACCATATATTTT.

This clone was seen a few times. The chain uses TRBV7-9 and TRBJ2-7; 7 bases are a match to TRBD2. The CDR3 extends over 13 amino acids. Germline loops: CDR1 SEHNR, CDR2 FQNEAQ (reference sequence). After removal of 5 bases from V and 5 bases from J, the junction contained 6 bases not matched to a gene. The CDR3 bases are TGTGCCAGCAGCGCCCCGGGGAGGGACGAGCAGTACTTC. It translates to CASSAPGRDEQYF. Variable domain in full (rest from reference TRBV7-9 and TRBJ2-7): DTGVSQNPRHKITKRGQNVTFRCDPISEHNRLYWYRQTLGQGPEFLTYFQNEAQLEKSRLLSDRFSAERPKGSFSTLEIQRTEQGDSAMYLCASSAPGRDEQYFGPGTRLTVT.

The chain is built from TRBV6-6 and TRBJ1-1, with TRBD1 identical over 8 bases. This CDR3 is 11 amino acids long. Germline V gene data show CDR1 as MNHNY and CDR2 as SVGAGI (reference sequence). The J segment lost 10 bases and the V segment lost 7 bases, leaving 5 bases of the junction unmatched. CDR3 in amino acids: CASTHGQGAFF. CDR3 bases: TGTGCCAGCACCCATGGACAGGGAGCTTTCTTT.

The rearrangement joins TRBV6-4 to TRBJ1-2; TRBD1 matches 12 bases. Germline CDR1 MRHNA, CDR2 SNTAGT. This CDR3 comprises 18 residues. Trimming removed 4 bases from V and 4 bases from J; junction bases left unmatched: 13. The CDR3 nucleotides read TGTGCCAGCAGTGTCCCCCCCAGGGACAGGGGGCTTGTCTATGGCTACACCTTC. As protein: CASSVPPRDRGLVYGYTF.

This chain joins TRBV29-1 and TRBJ1-3, with D unresolved. The CDR3 is 13 amino acids. Per germline, CDR1 SQVTM and CDR2 ANQGSEA. V dropped 4 bases and J dropped 0 bases, with 7 bases sitting between them. CDR3 sequence reads: CSVVLPSGNTIYF. The CDR3, as DNA: TGCAGCGTTGTACTTCCCTCTGGAAACACCATATATTTT.

The chain uses TRBV4-3 and TRBJ2-7, with 9 bases matching TRBD2. Looked up from germline, CDR1 is LGHNA and CDR2 is YSLEER. V lost 0 bases, J lost 3 bases, and 6 bases stayed unmatched. This CDR3 has 16 residues. The CDR3 loop is CASSQEAGTSNYEQYF. The CDR3, as DNA: TGCGCCAGCAGCCAAGAAGCCGGGACTAGCAACTACGAGCAGTACTTC.